This entry describes one TCR beta chain. Its antigen remains unknown. This sample stems from a study of OX40 agonist ivuxolimab in advanced cancers. Study context: Those enrolled were 80% to 85% male, with a mean age of about 60 years and ages from roughly 20 to 85.

Libraries were prepared by immunoSEQ multiplex PCR; TCRdb keeps only in-frame clonotypes and omits some of them. This sample has 37,000 or so clones; around 87% occur once, and the top ten carry roughly 2.3%. Findings of the study overall: Which antigen the expanded peripheral T cells recognized is unknown. Some of the lowest clonal expansion was seen in partial responders at 0.1-3.0 mg/kg.

Autoimmune disease history or systemic immunosuppression was exclusionary. The CDR3 runs to 14 residues. V lost 1 base, J lost 0 bases, and 6 bases lay in between. Germline V CDR1 and CDR2: SGHRS, YFSETQ. The clonotype was recovered from an adult with an advanced solid tumor such as melanoma, head and neck, liver or kidney cancer. The V call is TRBV5-1, the J call TRBJ2-3, with D unclear. This specimen consisted of CD4+ or CD8+ T cells sorted from blood, obtained in a trial of the OX40 agonist ivuxolimab. The CDR3 protein is CASSLLVSTDTQYF. The CDR3 region has the DNA TGCGCCAGCAGCTTGCTGGTTAGCACAGATACGCAGTATTTT.